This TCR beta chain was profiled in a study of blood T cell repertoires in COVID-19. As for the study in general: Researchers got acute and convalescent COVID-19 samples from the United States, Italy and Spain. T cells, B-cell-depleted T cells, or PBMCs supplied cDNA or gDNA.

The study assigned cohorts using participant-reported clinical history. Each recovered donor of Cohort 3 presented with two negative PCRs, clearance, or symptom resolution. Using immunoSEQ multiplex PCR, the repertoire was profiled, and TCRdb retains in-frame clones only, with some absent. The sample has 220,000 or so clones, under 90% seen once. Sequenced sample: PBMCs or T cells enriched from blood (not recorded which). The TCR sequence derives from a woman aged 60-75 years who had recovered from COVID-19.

The CDR3 coding sequence is TGTGCCAGCTCACCACGCGGGACAGGGGGGGATGAGCAGTTCTTC. It is translated as CASSPRGTGGDEQFF. The V call is TRBV18, the J call TRBJ2-1; 11 bases agree with TRBD1. CDR1 is KGHSH and CDR2 is LQKENI in the germline V gene. The CDR3 has 15 residues. The J segment lost 8 bases and the V segment lost 1 base, leaving 4 bases of the junction unmatched.